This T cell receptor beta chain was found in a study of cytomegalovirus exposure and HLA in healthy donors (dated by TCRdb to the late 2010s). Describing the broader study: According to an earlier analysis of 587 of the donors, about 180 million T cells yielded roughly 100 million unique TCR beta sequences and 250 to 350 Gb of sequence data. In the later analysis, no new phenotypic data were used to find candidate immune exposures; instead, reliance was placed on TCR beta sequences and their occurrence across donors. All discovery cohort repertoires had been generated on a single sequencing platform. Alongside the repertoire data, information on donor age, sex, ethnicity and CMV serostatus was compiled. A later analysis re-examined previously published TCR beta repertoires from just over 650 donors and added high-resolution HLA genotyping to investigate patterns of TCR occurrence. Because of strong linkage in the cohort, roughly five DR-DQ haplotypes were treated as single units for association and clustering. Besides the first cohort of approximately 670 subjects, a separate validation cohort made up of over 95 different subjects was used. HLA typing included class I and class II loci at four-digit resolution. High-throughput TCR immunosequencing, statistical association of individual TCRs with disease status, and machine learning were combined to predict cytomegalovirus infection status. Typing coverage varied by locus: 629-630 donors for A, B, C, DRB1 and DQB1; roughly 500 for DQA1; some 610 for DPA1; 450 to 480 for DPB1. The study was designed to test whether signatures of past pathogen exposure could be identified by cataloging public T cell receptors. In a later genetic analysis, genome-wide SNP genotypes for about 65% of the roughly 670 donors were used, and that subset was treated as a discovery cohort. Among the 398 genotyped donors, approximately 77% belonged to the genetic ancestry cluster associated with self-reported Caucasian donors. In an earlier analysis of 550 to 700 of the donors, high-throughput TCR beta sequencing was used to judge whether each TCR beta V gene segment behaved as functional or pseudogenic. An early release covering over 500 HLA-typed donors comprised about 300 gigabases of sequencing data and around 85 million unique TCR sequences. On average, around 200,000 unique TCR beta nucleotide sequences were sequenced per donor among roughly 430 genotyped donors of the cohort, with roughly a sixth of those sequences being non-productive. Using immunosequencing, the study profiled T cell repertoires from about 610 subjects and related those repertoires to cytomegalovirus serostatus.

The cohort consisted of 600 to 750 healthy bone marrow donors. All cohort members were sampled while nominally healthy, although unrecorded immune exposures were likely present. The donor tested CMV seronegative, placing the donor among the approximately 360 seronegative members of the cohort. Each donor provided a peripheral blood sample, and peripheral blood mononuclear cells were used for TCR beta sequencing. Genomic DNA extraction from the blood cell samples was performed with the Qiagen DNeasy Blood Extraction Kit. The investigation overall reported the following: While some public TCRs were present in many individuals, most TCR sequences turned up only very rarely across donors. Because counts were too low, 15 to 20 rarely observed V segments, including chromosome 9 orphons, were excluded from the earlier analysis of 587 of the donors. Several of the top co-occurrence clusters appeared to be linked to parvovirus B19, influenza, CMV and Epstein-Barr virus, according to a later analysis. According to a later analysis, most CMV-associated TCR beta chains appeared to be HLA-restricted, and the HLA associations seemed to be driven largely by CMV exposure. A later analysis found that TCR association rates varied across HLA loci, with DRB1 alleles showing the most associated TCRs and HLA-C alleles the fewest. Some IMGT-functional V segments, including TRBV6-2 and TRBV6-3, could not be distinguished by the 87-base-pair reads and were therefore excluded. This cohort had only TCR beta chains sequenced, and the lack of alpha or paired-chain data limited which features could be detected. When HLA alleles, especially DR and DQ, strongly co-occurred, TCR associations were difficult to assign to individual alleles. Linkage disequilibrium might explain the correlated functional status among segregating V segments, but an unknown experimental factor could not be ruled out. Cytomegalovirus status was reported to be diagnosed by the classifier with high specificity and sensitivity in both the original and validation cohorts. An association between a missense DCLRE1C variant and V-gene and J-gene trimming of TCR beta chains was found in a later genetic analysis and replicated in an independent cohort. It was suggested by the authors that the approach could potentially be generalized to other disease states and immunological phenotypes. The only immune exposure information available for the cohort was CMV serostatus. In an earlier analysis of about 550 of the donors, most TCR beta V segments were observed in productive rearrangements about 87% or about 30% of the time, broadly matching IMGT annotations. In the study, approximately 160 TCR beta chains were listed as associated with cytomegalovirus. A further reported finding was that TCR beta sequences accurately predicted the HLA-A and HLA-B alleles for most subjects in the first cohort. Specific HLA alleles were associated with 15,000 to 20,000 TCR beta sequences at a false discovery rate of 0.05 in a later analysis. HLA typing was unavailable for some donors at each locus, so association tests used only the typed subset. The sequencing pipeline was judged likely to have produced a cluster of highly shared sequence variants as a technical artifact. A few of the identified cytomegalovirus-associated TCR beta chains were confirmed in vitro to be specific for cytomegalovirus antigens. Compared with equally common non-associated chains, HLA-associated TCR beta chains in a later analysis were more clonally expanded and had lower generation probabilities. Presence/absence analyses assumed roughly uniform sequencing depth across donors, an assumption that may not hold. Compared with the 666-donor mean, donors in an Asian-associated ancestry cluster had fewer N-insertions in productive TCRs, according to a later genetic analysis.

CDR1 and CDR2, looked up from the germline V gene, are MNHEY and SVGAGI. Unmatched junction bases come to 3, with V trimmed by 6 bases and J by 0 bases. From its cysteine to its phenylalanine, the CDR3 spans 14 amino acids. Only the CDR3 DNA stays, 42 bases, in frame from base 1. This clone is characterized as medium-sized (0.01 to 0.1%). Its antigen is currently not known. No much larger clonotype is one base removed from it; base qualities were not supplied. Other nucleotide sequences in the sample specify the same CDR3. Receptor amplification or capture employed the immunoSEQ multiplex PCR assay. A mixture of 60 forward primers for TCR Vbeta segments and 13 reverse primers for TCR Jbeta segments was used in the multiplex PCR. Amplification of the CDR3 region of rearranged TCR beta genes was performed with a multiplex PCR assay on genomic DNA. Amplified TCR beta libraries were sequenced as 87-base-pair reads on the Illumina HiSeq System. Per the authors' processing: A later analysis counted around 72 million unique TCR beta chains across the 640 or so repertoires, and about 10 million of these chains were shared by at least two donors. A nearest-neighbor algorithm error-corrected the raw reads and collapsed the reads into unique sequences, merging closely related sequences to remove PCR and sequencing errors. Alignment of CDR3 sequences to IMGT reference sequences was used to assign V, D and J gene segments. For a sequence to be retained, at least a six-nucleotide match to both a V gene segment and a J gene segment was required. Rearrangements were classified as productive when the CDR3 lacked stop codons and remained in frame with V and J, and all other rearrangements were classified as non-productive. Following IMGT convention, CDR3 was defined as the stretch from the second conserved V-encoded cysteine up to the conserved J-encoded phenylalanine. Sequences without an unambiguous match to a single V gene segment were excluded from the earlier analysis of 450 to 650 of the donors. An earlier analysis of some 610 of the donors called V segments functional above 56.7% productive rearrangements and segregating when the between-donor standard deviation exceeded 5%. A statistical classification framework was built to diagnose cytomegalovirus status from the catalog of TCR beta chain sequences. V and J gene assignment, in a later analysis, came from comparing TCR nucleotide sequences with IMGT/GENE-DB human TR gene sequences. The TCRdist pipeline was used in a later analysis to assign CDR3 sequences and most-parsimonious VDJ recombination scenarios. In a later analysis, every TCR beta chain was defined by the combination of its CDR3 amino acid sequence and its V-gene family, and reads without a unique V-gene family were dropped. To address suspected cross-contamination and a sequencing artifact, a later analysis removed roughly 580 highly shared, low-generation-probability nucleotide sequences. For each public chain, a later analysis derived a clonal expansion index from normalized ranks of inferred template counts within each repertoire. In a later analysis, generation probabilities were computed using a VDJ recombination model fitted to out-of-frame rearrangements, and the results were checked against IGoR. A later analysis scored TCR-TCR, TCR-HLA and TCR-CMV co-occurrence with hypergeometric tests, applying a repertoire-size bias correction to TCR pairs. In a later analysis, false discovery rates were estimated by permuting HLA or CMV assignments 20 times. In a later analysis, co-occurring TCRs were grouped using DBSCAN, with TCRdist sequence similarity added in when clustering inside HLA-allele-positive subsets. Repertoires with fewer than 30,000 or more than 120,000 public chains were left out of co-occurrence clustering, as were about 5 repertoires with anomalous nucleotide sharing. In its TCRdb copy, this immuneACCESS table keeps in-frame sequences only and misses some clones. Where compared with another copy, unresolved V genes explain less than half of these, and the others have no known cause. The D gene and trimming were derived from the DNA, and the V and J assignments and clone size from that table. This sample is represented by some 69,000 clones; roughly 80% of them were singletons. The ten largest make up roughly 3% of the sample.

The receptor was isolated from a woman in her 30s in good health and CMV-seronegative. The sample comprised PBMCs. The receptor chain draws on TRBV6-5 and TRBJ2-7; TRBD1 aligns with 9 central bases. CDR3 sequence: CASSPGQGSYEQYF. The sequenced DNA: TGTGCCAGCAGCCCGGGACAGGGCTCCTACGAGCAGTACTTC.